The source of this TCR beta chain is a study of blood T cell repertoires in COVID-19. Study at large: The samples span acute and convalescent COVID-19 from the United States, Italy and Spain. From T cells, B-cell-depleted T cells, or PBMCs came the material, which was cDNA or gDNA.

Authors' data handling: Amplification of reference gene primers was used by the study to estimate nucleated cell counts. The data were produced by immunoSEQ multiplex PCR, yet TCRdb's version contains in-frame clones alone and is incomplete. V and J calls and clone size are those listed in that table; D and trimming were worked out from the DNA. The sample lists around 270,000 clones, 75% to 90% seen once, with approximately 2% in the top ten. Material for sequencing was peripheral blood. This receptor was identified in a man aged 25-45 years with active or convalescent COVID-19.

CDR3 nucleotide sequence: TGTGCCAGCAGTTACTCGATGCCAGGTTCTAACTATGGCTACACCTTC. This sequence encodes CASSYSMPGSNYGYTF. The chain is built from TRBV6-2 or TRBV6-3 and TRBJ1-2; D is uncertain. The CDR3 consists of 16 residues. Per germline, CDR1 MNHEY and CDR2 SVGEGT. V was cut by 0 bases and J by 0 bases, with 11 bases left in between.